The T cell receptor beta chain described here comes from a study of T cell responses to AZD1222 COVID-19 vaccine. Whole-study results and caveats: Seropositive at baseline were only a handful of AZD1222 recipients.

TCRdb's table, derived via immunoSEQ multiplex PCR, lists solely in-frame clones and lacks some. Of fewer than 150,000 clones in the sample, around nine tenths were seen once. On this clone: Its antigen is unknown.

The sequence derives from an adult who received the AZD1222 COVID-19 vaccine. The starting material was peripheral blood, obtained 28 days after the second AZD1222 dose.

CDR3 nucleotide sequence: TGTGCCAGCAGTTTAGATCGGGGAGATTACAATCAGCCCCAGCATTTT. This translates into CASSLDRGDYNQPQHF. The chain is built from TRBV28 and TRBJ1-5; the D is unclear. Trimming removed 2 bases from V and 3 bases from J, with 14 bases in between. CDR1 is MDHEN and CDR2 is SYDVKM in the germline V gene. The CDR3 is 16 residues long.